This T cell receptor beta chain emerged from a study of cytomegalovirus exposure and HLA in healthy donors. Researchers ran the PCR with 60 Vbeta and 13 Jbeta primers. Data came from immunoSEQ multiplex PCR; TCRdb stores just in-frame clones and leaves some out. The top ten hold 7.8% of the sample, which has tens of thousands of clones, around 78% seen once. Trimming shortened V by 0 bases and J by 5 bases, and 8 bases separated the two germline ends. This CDR3 is built from 14 residues. Germline values: CDR1 MNHNS, CDR2 SASEGT. Note on this clone: The antigen is unknown.

Overall study findings and caveats: Previously analyzed data showed that most TCR beta V segments were productive at a frequency of about 90% or about 30%. Among donors in an Asian-associated ancestry cluster, a later analysis reportedly found fewer N-insertions than the approximately 670-donor mean.

The source material was PBMCs. The source is a man aged 18 to 30 in good health and CMV-seropositive. The chain carries TRBV6-1 and TRBJ1-5, with D unresolved. In DNA, the CDR3 is TGTGCCAGCAGTGAAGCGGGAGGTTATCAGCCCCAGCATTTT. Its translation: CASSEAGGYQPQHF.